One and the same sample provided the 2 T cell receptor beta chains below, sequenced in a study of cytotoxic CD8 clonotypes in ibrutinib-treated CLL. TCRdb's copy holds only in-frame clones and misses some; the assay was immunoSEQ multiplex PCR. The table includes over 120,000 clones, 70% to 80% detected once. The sample in question was PBMCs, obtained after 12 months of ibrutinib treatment. The receptors derive from a human donor with chronic lymphocytic leukemia.

This chain connects TRBV7-2 to TRBJ2-5; no firm D call. V lost 5 bases and J 1 base, leaving 8 bases between the germline ends. CDR3 length equals 13 residues. The V gene's germline CDR1 is SGHTA and CDR2 FQGNSA. This CDR3 reads CASSLLSQETQYF. CDR3 DNA sequence: TGTGCCAGCAGCCTTCTCAGCCAAGAGACCCAGTACTTC.

This clone turned up a few times. The CDR3 DNA is TGTGCCAGCAGCTTACCGAACAGGGGGCACTCCGAAGCTTTCTTT. Translating gives CASSLPNRGHSEAFF. The chain uses TRBV7-9 and TRBJ1-1; 9 bases map to TRBD1. The CDR3 is made up of 15 amino acids. Germline loops: CDR1 SEHNR, CDR2 FQNEAQ (reference sequence). Trimming at V came to 2 bases and at J to 8 bases, leaving 9 bases not matched to a gene.